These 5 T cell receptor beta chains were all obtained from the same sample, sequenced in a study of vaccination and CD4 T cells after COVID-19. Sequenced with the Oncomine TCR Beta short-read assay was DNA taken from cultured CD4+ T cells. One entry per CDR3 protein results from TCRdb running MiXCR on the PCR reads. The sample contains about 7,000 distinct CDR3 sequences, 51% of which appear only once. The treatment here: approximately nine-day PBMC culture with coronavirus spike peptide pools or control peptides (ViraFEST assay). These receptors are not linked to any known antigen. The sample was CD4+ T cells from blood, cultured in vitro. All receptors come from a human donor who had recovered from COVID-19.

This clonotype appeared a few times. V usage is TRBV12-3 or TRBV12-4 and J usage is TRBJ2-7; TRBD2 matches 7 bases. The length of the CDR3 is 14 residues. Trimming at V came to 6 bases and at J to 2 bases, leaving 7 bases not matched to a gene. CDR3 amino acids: CASRPSGNAYEQYF. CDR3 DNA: TGTGCCAGCAGACCTAGCGGTAATGCCTACGAGCAGTACTTC.

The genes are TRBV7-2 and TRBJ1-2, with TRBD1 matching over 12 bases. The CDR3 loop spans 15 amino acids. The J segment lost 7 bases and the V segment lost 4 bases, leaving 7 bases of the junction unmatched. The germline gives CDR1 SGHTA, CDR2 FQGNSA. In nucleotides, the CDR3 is TGTGCCAGCAGCTGGAGGGACAGGGGGCGCGTTGGCTACACCTTC. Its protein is CASSWRDRGRVGYTF. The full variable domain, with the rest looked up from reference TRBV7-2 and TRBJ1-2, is GAGVSQSPSNKVTEKGKDVELRCDPISGHTALYWYRQSLGQGLEFLIYFQGNSAPDKSGLPSDRFSAERTGGSVSTLTIQRTQQEDSAVYLCASSWRDRGRVGYTFGSGTRLTVV.

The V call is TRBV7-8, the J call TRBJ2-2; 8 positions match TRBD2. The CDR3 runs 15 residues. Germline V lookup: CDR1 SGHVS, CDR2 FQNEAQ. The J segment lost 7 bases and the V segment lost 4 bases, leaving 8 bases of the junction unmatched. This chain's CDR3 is CASSSIGGAVGELFF. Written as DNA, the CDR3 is TGTGCCAGCAGCTCCATCGGGGGGGCGGTCGGGGAGCTGTTTTTT.

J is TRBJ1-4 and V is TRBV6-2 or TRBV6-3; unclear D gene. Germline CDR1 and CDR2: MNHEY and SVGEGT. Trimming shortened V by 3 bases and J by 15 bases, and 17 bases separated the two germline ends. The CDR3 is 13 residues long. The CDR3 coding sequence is TGTGCCAGCAGTTATGAAGGGTCCGGCTCAGTGTTTTTT. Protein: CASSYEGSGSVFF.

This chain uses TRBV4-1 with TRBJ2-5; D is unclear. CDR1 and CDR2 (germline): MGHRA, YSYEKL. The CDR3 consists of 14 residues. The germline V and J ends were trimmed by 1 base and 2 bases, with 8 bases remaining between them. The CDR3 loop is CASSQAVVQETQYF. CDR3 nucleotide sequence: TGCGCCAGCAGCCAAGCGGTGGTTCAAGAGACCCAGTACTTC.